This T cell receptor beta chain was retrieved from a study of CD8 T cells in ankylosing spondylitis. Germline CDR1 and CDR2: SQVTM and ANQGSEA. Trimming stripped 3 bases from V and 0 bases from J, with 12 bases between. This CDR3 has 15 amino acids. For this clonotype: What it binds is not known.

TCRdb processed the 5' RACE reads anew with MiXCR; each CDR3 protein has one entry. Of about 390,000 distinct CDR3 sequences in the sample, more than 20% are singletons; the top ten hold less than 20%. Study conclusions and caveats: In reactive arthritis synovial fluid and blood, some motif variants had been reported before. What seemed typical of ankylosing spondylitis blood was a TCR beta motif built from roughly 8 highly homologous variants. Reported data indicate significant enrichment of disease-linked clones within matched ankylosing spondylitis synovial fluid.

The TCR comes from a male donor with ankylosing spondylitis. The chain links TRBV29-1 to TRBJ2-1; D is perhaps TRBD2 (7 bases). The sequencing input was blood, either unsorted or a sorted T cell fraction (not recorded which). The CDR3 region is CSVEGGGGSYNEQFF. As DNA, the CDR3 is TGCAGCGTTGAGGGAGGGGGGGGCTCCTACAATGAGCAGTTCTTC.